This T cell receptor (beta chain) was recorded in a study of T-cell memory formation after mild COVID-19. As for the study in general: Clustering of TCRs was largely donor specific.

Germline V CDR1 and CDR2: LGHDT, YNNKEL (reference sequence). The V segment lost 0 bases and the J segment 7 bases; nucleotides outside the gene matches: 10. This CDR3 is built from 17 residues. MiXCR, applied by TCRdb to the 5' RACE reads, yields one record per CDR3 protein. The sample shows about 140,000 distinct CDR3 sequences, more than 14% of them seen only once. Comment on this clonotype: The antigen remains undetermined.

Study-wide findings and caveats: Clones that got smaller from day 15 to 85 had even CD4/CD8, while clones growing later tipped toward CD4+. Contracting CD4+ clones sat mainly in CM and EM; CD8+ in EMRA.

J is TRBJ1-4 and V is TRBV3-1, with 8 bases that match TRBD1. The source of this sequence is an adult woman who had mild COVID-19 (a few samples of this study predate the infection). Cell type and time point are not known. Sequenced material: PBMCs or a T cell subset sorted from them (not recorded which). The CDR3 DNA follows: TGTGCCAGCAGCCAAGATCCGACAGGGGCAATAAGTGAAAAACTGTTTTTT. Protein sequence: CASSQDPTGAISEKLFF.